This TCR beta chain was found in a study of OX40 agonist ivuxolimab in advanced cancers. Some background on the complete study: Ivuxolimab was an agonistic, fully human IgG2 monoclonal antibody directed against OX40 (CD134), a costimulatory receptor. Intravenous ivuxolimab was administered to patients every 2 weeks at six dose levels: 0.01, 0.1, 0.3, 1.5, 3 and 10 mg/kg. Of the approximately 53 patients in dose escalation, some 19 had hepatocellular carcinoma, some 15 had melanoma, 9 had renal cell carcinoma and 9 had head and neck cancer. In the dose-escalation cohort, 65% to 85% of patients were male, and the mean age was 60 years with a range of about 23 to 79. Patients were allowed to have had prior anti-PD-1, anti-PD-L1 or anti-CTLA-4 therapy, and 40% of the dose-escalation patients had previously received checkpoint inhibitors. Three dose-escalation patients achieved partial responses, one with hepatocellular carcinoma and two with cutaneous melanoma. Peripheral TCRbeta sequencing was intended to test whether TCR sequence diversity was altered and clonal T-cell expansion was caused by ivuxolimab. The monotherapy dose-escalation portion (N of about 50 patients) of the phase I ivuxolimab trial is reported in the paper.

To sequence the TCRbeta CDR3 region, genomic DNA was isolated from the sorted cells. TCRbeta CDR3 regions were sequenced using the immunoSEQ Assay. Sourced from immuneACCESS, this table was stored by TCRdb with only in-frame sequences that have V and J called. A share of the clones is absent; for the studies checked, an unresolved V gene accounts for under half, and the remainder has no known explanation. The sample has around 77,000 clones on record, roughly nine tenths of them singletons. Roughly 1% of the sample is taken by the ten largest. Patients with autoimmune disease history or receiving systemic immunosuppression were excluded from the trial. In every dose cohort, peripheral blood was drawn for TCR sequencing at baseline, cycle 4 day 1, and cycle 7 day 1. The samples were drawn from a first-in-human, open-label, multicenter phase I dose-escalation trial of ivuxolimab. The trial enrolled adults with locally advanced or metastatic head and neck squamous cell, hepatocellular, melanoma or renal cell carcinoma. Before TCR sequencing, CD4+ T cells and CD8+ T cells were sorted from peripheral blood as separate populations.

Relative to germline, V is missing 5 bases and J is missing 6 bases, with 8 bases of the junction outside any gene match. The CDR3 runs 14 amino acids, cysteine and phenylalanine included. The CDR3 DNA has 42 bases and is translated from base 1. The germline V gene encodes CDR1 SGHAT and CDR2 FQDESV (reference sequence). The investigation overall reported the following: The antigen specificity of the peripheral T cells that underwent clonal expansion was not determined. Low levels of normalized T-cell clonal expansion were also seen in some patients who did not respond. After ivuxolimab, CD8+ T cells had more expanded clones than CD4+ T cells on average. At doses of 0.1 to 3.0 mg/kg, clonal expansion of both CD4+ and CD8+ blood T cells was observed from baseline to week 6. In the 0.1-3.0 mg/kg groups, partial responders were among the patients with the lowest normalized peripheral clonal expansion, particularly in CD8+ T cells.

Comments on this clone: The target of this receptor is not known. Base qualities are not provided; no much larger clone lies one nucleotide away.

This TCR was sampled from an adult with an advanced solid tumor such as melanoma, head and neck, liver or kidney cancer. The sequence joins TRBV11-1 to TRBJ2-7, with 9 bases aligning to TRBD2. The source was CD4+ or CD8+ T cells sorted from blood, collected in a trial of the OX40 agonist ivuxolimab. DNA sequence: TGTGCCAGCAGCCCCGGGACTAGCTTCGCCGAGCAGTACTTC. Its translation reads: CASSPGTSFAEQYF.